A selection of T cell receptor beta chains follows, all from one sample in a study of T cell changes during pregnancy in multiple sclerosis. Clones were sequenced by immunoSEQ multiplex PCR, and TCRdb holds only the in-frame ones, with some missing. Among approximately 60,000 clones listed, about 92% were seen once. This material consisted of peripheral blood, taken in the first trimester of pregnancy. These TCRs come from a female donor with multiple sclerosis, enrolled in a pregnancy study. Each CDR3 is given with its conserved first and last residue.

v_gene,len,j_gene,CDR3aa
TRBV27,15,TRBJ1-2,CASSSGTVPNYGYTF
TRBV28,16,TRBJ1-5,CASSPQAGLSNQPQHF
TRBV7-3,15,TRBJ2-3,CASSMTSTSTDTQYF
TRBV18,17,TRBJ2-1,CASSPPGGRAVYNEQFF
TRBV7-2,18,TRBJ2-1,CASSLRTSGGTSYNEQFF
TRBV9,15,TRBJ1-4,CASSAVDRLGEKLFF
TRBV4-3,15,TRBJ1-1,CASSQAFTGNTEAFF
TRBV10-3,16,TRBJ2-3,CAISERGLAGVDTQYF
TRBV6-1,17,TRBJ1-3,CASSEGSAGYSGNTIYF
TRBV7-9,14,TRBJ1-2,CASSLGTGDYGYTF
TRBV5-1,14,TRBJ2-4,CASILAGNKNIQYF
TRBV28,13,TRBJ1-5,CASSFSGNQPQHF
TRBV4-1,17,TRBJ2-1,CASSRRTSGATYNEQFF
TRBV30,16,TRBJ2-4,CAWSVGTSTYKNIQYF
TRBV6-1,13,TRBJ1-2,CASRSGISYGYTF
TRBV6-5,14,TRBJ1-1,CASSRPGMNTEAFF
TRBV27,18,TRBJ1-2,CASSSLGGTGIGLDGYTF
TRBV6-1,13,TRBJ1-5,CASKRSGDQPQHF
TRBV27,16,TRBJ1-4,CASSRAGGATNEKLFF
TRBV19,14,TRBJ1-4,CASTPGTPNEKLFF
TRBV28,14,TRBJ2-7,CASSPLGAAYEQYF
TRBV21-1,15,TRBJ2-5,CASSKRDRDVETQYF
TRBV9,15,TRBJ1-5,CASSVGQDSNQPQHF
TRBV6-1,14,TRBJ2-7,CASSRTGSPYEQYF
TRBV9,13,TRBJ1-1,CASSVLSNTEAFF
TRBV19,13,TRBJ2-4,CASRRPTENIQYF
TRBV7-9,16,TRBJ2-7,CASSLAWQGISYEQYF
TRBV2,18,TRBJ2-7,CASRVPGTSGRSSYEQYF
TRBV7-9,13,TRBJ2-5,CASRRQGDETQYF
TRBV28,15,TRBJ2-3,CASSSPGLGADTQYF
TRBV7-9,15,TRBJ2-5,CASSSGSSFVETQYF
TRBV6-4,14,TRBJ2-2,CASSPSSDTGELFF
TRBV7-9,15,TRBJ1-1,CASSTKSTGSTEAFF
TRBV4-3,15,TRBJ2-1,CASSQDLHRHNEQFF
TRBV7-9,14,TRBJ2-7,CASSGRDRGYEQYF
TRBV5-4,16,TRBJ2-3,CASSPAGKRGTDTQYF
TRBV7-8,17,TRBJ2-3,CASSLRTSGIGADTQYF
TRBV18,15,TRBJ2-1,CASSRRTGSYNEQFF
TRBV11-2,17,TRBJ2-3,CASSRTPVTGSRGTQYF
TRBV30,14,TRBJ1-1,CAWSLAGGTTEAFF
TRBV25-1,16,TRBJ2-5,CASEEWWQGIQKTQYF
TRBV6-6,15,TRBJ1-1,CASSYPEGVPTEAFF
TRBV5-4,14,TRBJ2-5,CASSSLTSRETQYF
TRBV6-5,14,TRBJ1-1,CASRYRERNTEAFF
TRBV11-2,17,TRBJ1-1,CASSSRTGGWKDTEAFF
TRBV6-6,16,TRBJ2-7,CASSYPTGQGYYEQYF
TRBV6-6,14,TRBJ1-1,CASITDSLNTEAFF
TRBV4-3,16,TRBJ2-3,CASSQGKGSGTDTQYF